Sequencing of this T cell receptor (beta chain) was carried out in a study of post-analysis software for immune sequencing data. The overall study: Progressive-relapsing, secondary progressive and relapsing-remitting multiple sclerosis were among the disease courses included. Findings and limits, study-wide: In patients, roughly five TRBV segments were more frequent than in controls, with TRBV5-6, TRBV5-1 and TRBV20-1 among them. Clustering by F measure revealed strong co-clustering among samples prepared together in one batch. Relative to controls, patients with multiple sclerosis showed significantly lower normalized Chao1 diversity.

This clonotype was counted only a few times. Its matching antigen is unknown. Trimming pared 7 bases from V and 1 base from J, leaving 12 bases between. Germline V gives CDR1 SQVTM, CDR2 ANQGSEA. The length of the CDR3 is 13 residues. TCR beta cDNA libraries included unique molecular identifiers. MiXCR was run by TCRdb on the PCR reads, yielding one entry per CDR3 protein. The table includes roughly 800,000 distinct CDR3 sequences, roughly 58% detected once. Sample: blood. The TCR sequence derives from a girl between 10 and 17 years old with multiple sclerosis. The V call is TRBV29-1, the J call TRBJ2-3; D might be TRBD1 (5 bases). CDR3 nucleotides: TGCAGCGCCCTGGGGCTTCGCACAGATACGCAGTATTTT. It specifies CSALGLRTDTQYF.